This entry lists 8 T cell receptor beta chains sequenced from one sample in a study of early T cells in non-severe SARS-CoV-2 infection. TCRdb fed the 5' RACE reads into MiXCR, producing one record per CDR3 protein. The table shows more than 75,000 distinct CDR3 sequences, with approximately 15% occurring only once. The source material was whole blood. Every receptor here comes from an adult who was a healthcare worker with PCR-confirmed SARS-CoV-2 infection or an uninfected control (not recorded which).

This clonotype was observed many times. Here the CDR3 reads CASSLSTRGSYEQYF. In DNA, the CDR3 is TGTGCCAGCAGCTTATCGACCAGGGGTTCCTACGAGCAGTACTTC. The chain couples TRBV11-2 to TRBJ2-7; weak D call: TRBD1 (6 bases). The V end was cut by 2 bases, the J end by 1 base, with 12 bases between. This CDR3 comprises 15 residues. Germline loops: CDR1 SGHAT, CDR2 FQNNGV.

The chain couples TRBV6-2 or TRBV6-3 to TRBJ1-2; no firm D call. V shed 6 bases and J shed 2 bases, with 16 bases lying between them. This CDR3 region has 15 residues. Germline CDR1 MNHEY, CDR2 SVGEGT. CDR3: CASRHPDPLNYGYTF. CDR3 bases: TGTGCCAGCAGGCACCCAGATCCACTCAACTATGGCTACACCTTC.

There are many counts of this clonotype. The chain couples TRBV19 to TRBJ2-5; 7 nucleotides align to TRBD2. The CDR3 is 16 amino acids. V dropped 7 bases and J dropped 5; count of bases not matched to a gene: 16. The germline V gene has CDR1 LNHDA and CDR2 SQIVND (reference sequence). CDR3 in DNA: TGTGCCAGTACCCATACGGGGGGACCCCCGAGTGAGACCCAGTACTTC. Translated, it gives CASTHTGGPPSETQYF.

This clonotype was recorded many times. The DNA for the CDR3 is TGTGCCAGCAGTGTGGGGCGACAGACTAACTATGGCTACACCTTC. Translating it yields CASSVGRQTNYGYTF. The rearrangement joins TRBV2 to TRBJ1-2, with D tentatively TRBD1 (5 bases). Per the germline V gene, CDR1 is SNHLY and CDR2 is FYNNEI. CDR3 length equals 15 residues. V gave up 4 bases and J gave up 0 bases, with 12 bases separating them.

The chain combines TRBV29-1 with TRBJ2-7, with TRBD2 identical over 9 bases. Germline-derived CDR1 and CDR2 are SQVTM and ANQGSEA. With V trimmed by 4 bases and J by 6 bases, 10 bases remained unmatched. CDR3 length: 14 amino acids. The CDR3 here is CSVGTGTSFAEQYF. CDR3 sequence (DNA): TGCAGCGTTGGAACCGGGACTAGCTTCGCCGAGCAGTACTTC.

This clonotype has at least ten counts. This rearrangement joins TRBV7-9 to TRBJ1-2, with 7 bases aligning to TRBD1. Germline loops: CDR1 SEHNR, CDR2 FQNEAQ (reference sequence). The junction had 0 bases not matched to a gene; V was cut back by 1 base and J by 4 bases. CDR3 length: 13 residues. As DNA, the CDR3 is TGTGCCAGCAGCTTAGGACAGGGCTATGGCTACACCTTC. Amino acid sequence: CASSLGQGYGYTF.

In this sample, this clonotype turned up a few times. The rearrangement joins TRBV2 to TRBJ2-7; D possibly uses TRBD1 or TRBD2 (5 bases each). Germline V gene lookup returns CDR1 SNHLY and CDR2 FYNNEI. The CDR3 totals 15 residues. V was trimmed by 6 bases and J by 4 bases, leaving 19 bases between them. The CDR3 protein is CASRDGTSHFYEQYF. The CDR3 DNA is TGTGCCAGCAGGGATGGGACCTCCCATTTTTACGAGCAGTACTTC. The entire variable domain, with the rest obtained from reference TRBV2 and TRBJ2-7, is as follows: EPEVTQTPSHQVTQMGQEVILRCVPISNHLYFYWYRQILGQKVEFLVSFYNNEISEKSEIFDDQFSVERPDGSNFTLKIRSTKLEDSAMYFCASRDGTSHFYEQYFGPGTRLTVT.

The chain uses TRBV20-1 and TRBJ2-1; D is undetermined. The CDR3 is 14 amino acids. Trimming took 3 bases from V and 0 from J, leaving 9 bases between them. The germline V gene encodes CDR1 DFQATT and CDR2 SNEGSKA (reference sequence). CDR3 region: CSASRKGSYNEQFF. CDR3 DNA: TGCAGTGCTAGTCGGAAGGGCTCCTACAATGAGCAGTTCTTC.